This T cell receptor (beta chain) is drawn from a study of T cell responses to AZD1222 COVID-19 vaccine. Trimming removed 1 base from V and 8 bases from J; junction bases left unmatched: 11. The CDR3 is made up of 17 amino acids. Germline CDR1 is ENHRY and CDR2 is SYGVKD. Points from the study as a whole: At study baseline, merely more than 5 AZD1222 recipients were seropositive. Donor demographics were predominantly white British with a female majority; clonal diversity may be underestimated. Spike as a whole was targeted by vaccine-associated CD4 TCRs, dominant at 160-218 and 743-854.

This table comes from immunoSEQ multiplex PCR, and its TCRdb copy is limited to in-frame clones, with some not included. The sample carries 85,000 or so clones, around 84% recorded once. With regard to this clone: Antigen specificity is unknown.

The material sequenced was peripheral blood, taken 28 days after the second AZD1222 dose. The V call is TRBV10-3, the J call TRBJ2-3; the match to TRBD2 covers 11 bases. This receptor was taken from an adult who received the AZD1222 COVID-19 vaccine. CDR3 coding DNA: TGTGCCATCAGTGAGTTAGGAGTAGCGGGAGGGCCGGGTACGCAGTATTTT. It yields the protein CAISELGVAGGPGTQYF.